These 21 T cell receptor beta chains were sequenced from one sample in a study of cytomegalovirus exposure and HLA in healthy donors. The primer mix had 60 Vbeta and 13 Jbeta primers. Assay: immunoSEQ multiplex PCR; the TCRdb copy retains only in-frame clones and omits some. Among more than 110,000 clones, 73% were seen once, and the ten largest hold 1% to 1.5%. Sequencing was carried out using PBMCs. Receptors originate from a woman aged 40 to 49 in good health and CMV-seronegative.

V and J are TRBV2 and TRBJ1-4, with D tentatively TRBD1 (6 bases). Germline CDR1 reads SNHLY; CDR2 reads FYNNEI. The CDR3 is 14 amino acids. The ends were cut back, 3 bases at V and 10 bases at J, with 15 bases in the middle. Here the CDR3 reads CASSEDRREGKLFF. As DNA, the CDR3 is TGTGCCAGCAGTGAGGACAGACGAGAGGGAAAACTGTTTTTT. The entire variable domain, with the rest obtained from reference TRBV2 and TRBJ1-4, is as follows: EPEVTQTPSHQVTQMGQEVILRCVPISNHLYFYWYRQILGQKVEFLVSFYNNEISEKSEIFDDQFSVERPDGSNFTLKIRSTKLEDSAMYFCASSEDRREGKLFFGSGTQLSVL.

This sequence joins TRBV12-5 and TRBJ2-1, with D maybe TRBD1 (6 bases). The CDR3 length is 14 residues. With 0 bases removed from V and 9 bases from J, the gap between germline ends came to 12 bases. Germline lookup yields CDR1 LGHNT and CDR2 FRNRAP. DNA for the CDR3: TGTGCTAGTGGTTTGGTACAGGGATCGGGTGAGCAGTTCTTC. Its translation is CASGLVQGSGEQFF.

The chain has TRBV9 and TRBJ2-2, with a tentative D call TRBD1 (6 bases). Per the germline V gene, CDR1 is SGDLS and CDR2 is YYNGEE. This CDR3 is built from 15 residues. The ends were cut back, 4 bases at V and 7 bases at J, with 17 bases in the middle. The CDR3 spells CASSPLTGYGGELFF. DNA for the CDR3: TGTGCCAGCAGCCCCCTTACAGGGTATGGCGGGGAGCTGTTTTTT.

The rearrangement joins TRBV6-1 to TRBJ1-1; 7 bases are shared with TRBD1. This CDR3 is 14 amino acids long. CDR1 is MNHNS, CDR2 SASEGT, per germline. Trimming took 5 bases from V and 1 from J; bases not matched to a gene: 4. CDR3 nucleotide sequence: TGTGCCAGCAGTTCACAGGGGCGGAACACTGAAGCTTTCTTT. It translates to CASSSQGRNTEAFF.

The CDR3 coding sequence is TGTGCCAGCAGTTCCGCCCGACAGGGAACTAATGAAAAACTGTTTTTT. Amino acids: CASSSARQGTNEKLFF. This chain joins TRBV27 and TRBJ1-4; TRBD1 aligns across 7 bases. Germline V gene data show CDR1 as MNHEY and CDR2 as SMNVEV (reference sequence). Trimming at V came to 4 bases and at J to 1 base, leaving 6 bases not matched to a gene. The CDR3 runs to 16 residues.

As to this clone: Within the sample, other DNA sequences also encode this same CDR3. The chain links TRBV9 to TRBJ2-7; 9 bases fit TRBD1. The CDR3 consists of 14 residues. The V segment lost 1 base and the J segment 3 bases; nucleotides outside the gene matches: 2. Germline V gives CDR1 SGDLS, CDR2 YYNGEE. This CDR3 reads CASSVTTGGYEQYF. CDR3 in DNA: TGTGCCAGCAGCGTAACGACAGGGGGCTACGAGCAGTACTTC.

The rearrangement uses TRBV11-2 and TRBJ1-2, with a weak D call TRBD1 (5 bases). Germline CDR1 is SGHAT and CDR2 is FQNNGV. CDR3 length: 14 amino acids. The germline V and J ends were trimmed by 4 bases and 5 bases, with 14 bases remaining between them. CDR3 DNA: TGTGCCAGCAGCTCCCCCCCCAGGGAATATGGCTACACCTTC. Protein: CASSSPPREYGYTF.

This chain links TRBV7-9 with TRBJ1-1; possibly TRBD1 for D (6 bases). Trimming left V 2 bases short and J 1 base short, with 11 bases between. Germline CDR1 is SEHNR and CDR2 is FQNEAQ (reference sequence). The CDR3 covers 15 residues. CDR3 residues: CASSLRGAGNTEAFF. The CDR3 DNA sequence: TGTGCCAGCAGCTTACGGGGGGCGGGGAACACTGAAGCTTTCTTT. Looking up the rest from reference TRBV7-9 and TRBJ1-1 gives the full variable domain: DTGVSQNPRHKITKRGQNVTFRCDPISEHNRLYWYRQTLGQGPEFLTYFQNEAQLEKSRLLSDRFSAERPKGSFSTLEIQRTEQGDSAMYLCASSLRGAGNTEAFFGQGTRLTVV.

CDR3 sequence: CASSRVSGTDTQYF. The CDR3 nucleotides are TGCGCCAGCAGCCGCGTTTCCGGGACAGATACGCAGTATTTT. The chain employs TRBV4-1 and TRBJ2-3; D uncertain. Per the germline V gene, CDR1 is MGHRA and CDR2 is YSYEKL. V dropped 4 bases and J dropped 3 bases, with 11 bases sitting between them. The CDR3 has 14 residues.

As DNA, the CDR3 is TGTGCCAGCAGCTCGGGAAACATTCAGTACTTC. It encodes CASSSGNIQYF. The V call is TRBV7-3, the J call TRBJ2-4; the D is unclear. The CDR3 runs to 11 residues. Trimming cost V 4 bases and J 6 bases, with 4 bases left between them. The germline CDR1 and CDR2 sequences are SGHTA and FQGTGA.

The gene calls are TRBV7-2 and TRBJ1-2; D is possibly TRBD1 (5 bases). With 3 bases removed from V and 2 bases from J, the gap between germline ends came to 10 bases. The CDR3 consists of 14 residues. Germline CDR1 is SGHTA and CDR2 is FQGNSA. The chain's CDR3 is CASSLPTANYGYTF. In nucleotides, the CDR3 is TGTGCCAGCAGCTTGCCGACAGCCAACTATGGCTACACCTTC.

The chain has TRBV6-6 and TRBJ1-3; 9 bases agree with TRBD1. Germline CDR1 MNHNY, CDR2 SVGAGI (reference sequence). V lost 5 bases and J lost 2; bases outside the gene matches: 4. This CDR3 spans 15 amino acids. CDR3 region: CASSRDRATGNTIYF. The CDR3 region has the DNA TGTGCCAGCAGTCGGGACAGGGCAACTGGAAACACCATATATTTT.

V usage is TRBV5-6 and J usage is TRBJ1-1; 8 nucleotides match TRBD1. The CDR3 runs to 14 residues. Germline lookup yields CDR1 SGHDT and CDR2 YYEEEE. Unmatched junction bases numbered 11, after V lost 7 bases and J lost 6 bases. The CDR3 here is CASGVRQGRAEAFF. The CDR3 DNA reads TGTGCCAGCGGGGTGAGACAGGGGAGAGCTGAAGCTTTCTTT.

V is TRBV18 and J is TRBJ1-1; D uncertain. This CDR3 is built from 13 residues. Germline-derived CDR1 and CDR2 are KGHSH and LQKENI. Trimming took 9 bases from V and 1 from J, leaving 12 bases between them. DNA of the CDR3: TGTGCCAGTTCCCGCGGCGGGAACACTGAAGCTTTCTTT. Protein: CASSRGGNTEAFF.

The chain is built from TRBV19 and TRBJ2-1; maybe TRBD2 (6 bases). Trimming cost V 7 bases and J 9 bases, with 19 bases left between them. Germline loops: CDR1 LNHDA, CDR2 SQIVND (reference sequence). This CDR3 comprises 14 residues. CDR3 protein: CASTSPGGQGEQFF. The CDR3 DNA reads TGTGCCAGTACCTCCCCCGGGGGTCAGGGTGAGCAGTTCTTC. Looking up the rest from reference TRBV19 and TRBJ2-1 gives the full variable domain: DGGITQSPKYLFRKEGQNVTLSCEQNLNHDAMYWYRQDPGQGLRLIYYSQIVNDFQKGDIAEGYSVSREKKESFPLTVTSAQKNPTAFYLCASTSPGGQGEQFFGPGTRLTVL.

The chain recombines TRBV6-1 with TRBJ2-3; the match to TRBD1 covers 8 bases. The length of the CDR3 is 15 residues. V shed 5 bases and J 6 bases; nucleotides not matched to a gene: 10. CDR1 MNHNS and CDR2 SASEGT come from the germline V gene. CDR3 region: CASSPDRVTFDTQYF. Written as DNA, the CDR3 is TGTGCCAGCAGTCCGGACAGGGTTACTTTCGATACGCAGTATTTT.

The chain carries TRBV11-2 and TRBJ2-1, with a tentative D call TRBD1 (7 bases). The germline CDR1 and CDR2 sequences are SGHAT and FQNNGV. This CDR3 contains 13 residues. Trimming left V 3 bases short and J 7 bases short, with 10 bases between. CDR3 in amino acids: CASSLTGRNEQFF. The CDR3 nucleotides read TGTGCCAGCAGCTTGACAGGGAGGAATGAGCAGTTCTTC.

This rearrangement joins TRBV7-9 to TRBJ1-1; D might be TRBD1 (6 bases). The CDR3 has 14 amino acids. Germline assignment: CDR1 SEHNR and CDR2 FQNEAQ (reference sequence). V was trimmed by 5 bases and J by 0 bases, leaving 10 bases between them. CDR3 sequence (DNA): TGTGCCAGCAGCCAACAGGGCATGAACACTGAAGCTTTCTTT. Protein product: CASSQQGMNTEAFF.

The CDR3 reads CASSLETLSYEQYF. The CDR3 coding sequence is TGTGCCAGCAGCTTAGAAACCCTATCCTACGAGCAGTACTTC. The V call is TRBV7-6, the J call TRBJ2-7; D not certain. V gave up 1 base and J gave up 1 base, with 8 bases separating them. This CDR3 has 14 residues. Germline assignment: CDR1 SGHVS and CDR2 FNYEAQ.

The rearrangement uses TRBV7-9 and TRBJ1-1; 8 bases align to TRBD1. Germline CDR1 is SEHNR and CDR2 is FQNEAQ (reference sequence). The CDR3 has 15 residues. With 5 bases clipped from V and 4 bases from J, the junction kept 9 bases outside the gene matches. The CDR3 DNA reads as TGTGCCAGCAGCCCCATCGACAGGGGAGGCACTGAAGCTTTCTTT. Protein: CASSPIDRGGTEAFF.

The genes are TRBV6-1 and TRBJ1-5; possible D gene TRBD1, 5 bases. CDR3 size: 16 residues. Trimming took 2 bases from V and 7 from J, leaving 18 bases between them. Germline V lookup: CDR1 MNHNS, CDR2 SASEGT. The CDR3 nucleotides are TGTGCCAGCAGTGAATGGTCGGGACTCCGGGCCCAGCCCCAGCATTTT. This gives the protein CASSEWSGLRAQPQHF.